This T cell receptor (beta chain) is drawn from a study of graft-versus-host responses after intestinal transplantation. This CDR3 spans 13 amino acids. Germline values: CDR1 KGHSH, CDR2 LQKENI. Sequenced by immunoSEQ multiplex PCR; TCRdb stores in-frame clones only, minus some. The data contain around 110,000 clones, over 85% of them singletons. This clone was recorded once. Its antigen is undetermined. The germline gene is not matched at one end of the junction; a read error may be the cause. Regarding the study as a whole: Graft-donor T cell macrochimerism in patients accompanied high graft-versus-host to host-versus-graft clonal ratios in allografts.

The sequences come from unstimulated CD4+ T cells sorted from spleen or lymph node cells, collected before transplant. The TCR originated in a human donor who was the organ donor for an intestinal transplant. The gene calls are TRBV18 and TRBJ1-1; 7 bases are shared with TRBD1. DNA for the CDR3: TGTGCCACCTCACAGGGGACGAACACTGAAGCTTTCTTT. Its protein product is CATSQGTNTEAFF.